This TCR beta chain was obtained from a study of CD8+ T cells in alopecia areata. Overall study: Administration of oral tofacitinib to treated patients was at 5 to 10 mg twice daily. Study observations and caveats: Tissue-resident alphabeta T cells belonging to normal skin likewise get sequenced within scalp specimens. Scalp lesions, especially in alopecia totalis/universalis, had higher clonality than normal scalp.

After isolation, RNA underwent reverse transcription to generate cDNA as the sequencing template. Clones were read by immunoSEQ multiplex PCR, and TCRdb kept only the in-frame ones, dropping some. The sample has fewer than 200,000 clones; less than 75% are singletons. Treatment in this sample: oral pan-JAK inhibitor, 5-10 mg twice daily. The authors sorted CD4+ and CD8+ T cells from PBMCs. Looked up from germline, CDR1 is SQVTM and CDR2 is ANQGSEA. The CDR3 contains 12 residues. The germline V and J ends were trimmed by 7 bases and 6 bases, with 13 bases remaining between them. In the case of this clone: Its antigen is not identified.

This clonotype originated in a human donor with alopecia areata. The J gene is TRBJ2-1, the V gene TRBV29-1; D is ambiguous. The starting material was CD4+ T cells sorted from blood, obtained at approximately week 60, from a patient treated with tofacitinib. The DNA for the CDR3 is TGCAGCGCCGGCCAAAAGGGCAATGAGCAGTTCTTC. Its translation: CSAGQKGNEQFF.